The clone carrying this TCR beta chain has a single count. This entry is derived from a study of OX40 agonist ivuxolimab in advanced cancers. This table comes from immunoSEQ multiplex PCR, and its TCRdb copy is limited to in-frame clones, with some not included. The sample carries 25,000 to 40,000 clones, about 93% recorded once. The TCR originated in an adult with an advanced solid tumor such as melanoma, head and neck, liver or kidney cancer. Sequenced material: CD4+ or CD8+ T cells sorted from blood, taken in a trial of the OX40 agonist ivuxolimab.

CDR3 residues: CASSQTRQGPFYAEAFF. The CDR3 nucleotides read TGTGCCAGCAGCCAAACTCGACAGGGGCCGTTTTACGCTGAAGCTTTCTTT. The chain links TRBV14 to TRBJ1-1; 8 nucleotides match TRBD1. After removal of 2 bases from V and 6 bases from J, the junction contained 14 bases not matched to a gene. The CDR3 runs to 17 residues. Germline-derived CDR1 and CDR2 are SGHDN and FVKESK.